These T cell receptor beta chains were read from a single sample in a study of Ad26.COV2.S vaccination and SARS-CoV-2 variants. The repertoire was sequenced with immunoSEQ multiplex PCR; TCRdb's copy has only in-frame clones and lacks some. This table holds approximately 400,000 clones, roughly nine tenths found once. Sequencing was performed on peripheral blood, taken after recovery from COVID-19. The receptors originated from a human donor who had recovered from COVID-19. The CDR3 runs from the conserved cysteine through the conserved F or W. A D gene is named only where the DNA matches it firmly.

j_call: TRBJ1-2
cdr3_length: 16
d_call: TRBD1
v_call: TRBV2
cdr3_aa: CASTCGTVLIQCRYTF

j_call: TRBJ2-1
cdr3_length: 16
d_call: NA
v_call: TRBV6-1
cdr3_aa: CASSERDFQGYNEQFF

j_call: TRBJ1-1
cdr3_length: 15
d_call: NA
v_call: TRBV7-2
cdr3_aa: CASSFGAAGNTEAFF

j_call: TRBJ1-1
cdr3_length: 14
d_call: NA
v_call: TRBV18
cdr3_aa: CASSPLALNTEAFF

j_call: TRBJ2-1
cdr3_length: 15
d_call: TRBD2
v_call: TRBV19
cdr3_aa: CASSTSGGAINEQFF

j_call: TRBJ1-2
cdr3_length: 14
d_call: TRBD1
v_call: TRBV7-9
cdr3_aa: CASSAKQGKEGYTF

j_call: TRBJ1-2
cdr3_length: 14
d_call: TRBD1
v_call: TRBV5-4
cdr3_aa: CASSWRTGDYGYTF

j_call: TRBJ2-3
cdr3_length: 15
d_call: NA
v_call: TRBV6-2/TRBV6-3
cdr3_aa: CASSYGSGDPDTQYF

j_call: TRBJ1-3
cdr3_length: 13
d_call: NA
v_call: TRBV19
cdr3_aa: CASRQGSRNTIYF

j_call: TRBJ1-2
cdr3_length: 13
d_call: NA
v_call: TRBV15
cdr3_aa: CATSRDPGNGYTF

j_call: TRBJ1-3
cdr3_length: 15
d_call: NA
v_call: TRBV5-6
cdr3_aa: CASSPRGPGGNTIYF

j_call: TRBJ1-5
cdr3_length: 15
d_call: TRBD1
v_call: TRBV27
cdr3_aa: CASSSTGTGPRTQHF

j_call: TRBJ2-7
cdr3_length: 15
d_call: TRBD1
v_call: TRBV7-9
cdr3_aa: CASSPPGTGAYEQYF

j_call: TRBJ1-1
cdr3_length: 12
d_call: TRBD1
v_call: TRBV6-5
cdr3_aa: CASSLGQDEAFF

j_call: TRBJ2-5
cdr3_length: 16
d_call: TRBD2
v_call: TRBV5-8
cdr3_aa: CASSLGRSGAQETQYF

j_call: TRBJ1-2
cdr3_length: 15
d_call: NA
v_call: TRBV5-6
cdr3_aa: CASSLDGSFSYGYTF

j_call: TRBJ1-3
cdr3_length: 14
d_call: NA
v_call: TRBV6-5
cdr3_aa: CASSPLSSGNTIYF

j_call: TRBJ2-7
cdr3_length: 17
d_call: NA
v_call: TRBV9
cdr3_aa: CASSVGGGRVGLYEQYF

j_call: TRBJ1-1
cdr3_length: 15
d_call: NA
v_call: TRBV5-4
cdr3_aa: CASSLSQRMNTEAFF

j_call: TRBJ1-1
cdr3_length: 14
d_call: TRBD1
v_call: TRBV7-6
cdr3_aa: CASSQDRGRAEAFF

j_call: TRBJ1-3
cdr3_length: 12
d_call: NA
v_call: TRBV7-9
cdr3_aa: CASSLAGNTIYF

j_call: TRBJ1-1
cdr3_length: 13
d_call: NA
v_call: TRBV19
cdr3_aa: CASSRDRNTEAFF

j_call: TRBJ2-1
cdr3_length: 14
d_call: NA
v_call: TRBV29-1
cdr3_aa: CSVEGVRSYNEQFF

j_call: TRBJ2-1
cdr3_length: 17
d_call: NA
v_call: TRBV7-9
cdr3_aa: CASSWGGQMSSYNEQFF